The 4 T cell receptor beta chains presented below share a single source sample, sequenced in a study of blood T cell repertoires in COVID-19. Clones were read by immunoSEQ multiplex PCR, and TCRdb kept only the in-frame ones, dropping some. The sample shows roughly 200,000 clones, 80% to 90% of them seen only once. Sample: PBMCs or T cells enriched from blood (not recorded which). These receptors were collected from a middle-aged woman with acute COVID-19.

The chain carries TRBV30 and TRBJ2-5; no definite D call. V lost 0 bases and J 2 bases, leaving 7 bases between the germline ends. The germline V gene has CDR1 GTSNPN and CDR2 SVGIG (reference sequence). The CDR3 spans 13 residues. The CDR3 here is CAWSVRLQETQYF. CDR3 coding DNA: TGTGCCTGGAGTGTGAGGCTTCAAGAGACCCAGTACTTC.

The genes are TRBV5-6 and TRBJ1-2; D ambiguous. Trimming stripped 0 bases from V and 6 bases from J, with 15 bases between. This CDR3 spans 15 amino acids. Germline-derived CDR1 and CDR2 are SGHDT and YYEEEE. The CDR3 DNA sequence: TGTGCCAGCAGCTTGGCAGGCTGGAAAGGAAATGGCTACACCTTC. It translates to CASSLAGWKGNGYTF.

CDR3 residues: CASRGGVADTQYF. CDR3 bases: TGCGCCAGCAGGGGCGGGGTCGCAGATACGCAGTATTTT. The rearrangement links TRBV10-2 to TRBJ2-3, with a possible D match to TRBD2 (6 bases). CDR3 size: 13 residues. The V and J ends lost 6 bases and 4 bases respectively, with 11 bases between them. Germline assignment: CDR1 WSHSY and CDR2 SAAADI.

The chain carries TRBV5-1 and TRBJ1-4; tentatively, D is TRBD1 (6 bases). The germline CDR1 and CDR2 sequences are SGHRS and YFSETQ. V lost 4 bases to trimming and J lost 0 bases, with 13 bases between them. The CDR3 is 16 residues long. CDR3 region: CASSKAGAATNEKLFF. The CDR3 DNA follows: TGCGCCAGCAGCAAAGCAGGGGCGGCAACTAATGAAAAACTGTTTTTT.